The clone carrying this T cell receptor beta chain occurred a few times. Antigen: not known. The trim removed 1 base at V and 2 bases at J, leaving 13 bases unmatched. The CDR3 runs 19 residues. From germline, CDR1 is DFQATT and CDR2 SNEGSKA (reference sequence). For TCRbeta, the library was prepared with unique molecular identifiers. TCRdb re-derived calls from the PCR reads in MiXCR, one entry per CDR3 protein. The sample has 480,000 or so distinct CDR3 sequences, about 10% seen once. The entry originates in a study of T-cell reconstitution after alpha-beta-depleted transplantation in children. Whole-study results and caveats: Several hundred graft clones that had expanded were reportedly the source of alpha-beta T cells about two months after transplant. One year after transplant, T-cell counts and diversity came mostly from newly produced T cells.

The rearrangement joins TRBV20-1 to TRBJ2-5, with 13 bases fitting TRBD2. The receptor's source is a child aged 2 to 15 with inherited bone marrow failure, due to receive a stem cell transplant. The sequenced sample was PBMCs, obtained before TCRalphabeta/CD19-depleted stem cell transplant. Here the CDR3 reads CSARAMGTLGLAGQETQYF. CDR3 DNA sequence: TGCAGTGCTAGAGCCATGGGGACTTTGGGACTAGCGGGGCAAGAGACCCAGTACTTC.